This passage covers 22 T cell receptor beta chains from one sample sequenced in a study of identical twins. TCRdb ran MiXCR on the 5' RACE reads and lists one entry per CDR3 protein. The sample lists 1.5 million to 2 million distinct CDR3 sequences, 25% to 35% occurring once. Sample: cord blood. The receptors derive from a newborn girl in good health.

The genes are TRBV20-1 and TRBJ2-7, with D possibly matching TRBD2 (5 bases). Germline V lookup: CDR1 DFQATT, CDR2 SNEGSKA (reference sequence). The CDR3 covers 14 residues. V lost 5 bases, J lost 0 bases, and 14 bases lay in between. The chain's CDR3 is CSAHRERSSYEQYF. DNA of the CDR3: TGCAGTGCTCACCGCGAGCGGAGCTCCTACGAGCAGTACTTC.

This clonotype was recorded a few times. The V gene is TRBV10-2, the J gene TRBJ2-3; 10 bases align to TRBD2. Germline V CDR1 and CDR2: WSHSY, SAAADI. The CDR3 contains 16 residues. With 2 bases clipped from V and 2 bases from J, the junction kept 4 bases outside the gene matches. The CDR3 protein is CASSETLAGDTDTQYF. The CDR3 coding sequence is TGCGCCAGCAGTGAGACTCTAGCGGGGGACACAGATACGCAGTATTTT.

This clonotype turned up a few times. The chain has TRBV20-1 and TRBJ2-7; TRBD2 might be the D (7 bases). The CDR3 contains 13 residues. Trimming shortened V by 8 bases and J by 3 bases, and 17 bases separated the two germline ends. From germline, CDR1 is DFQATT and CDR2 SNEGSKA (reference sequence). The CDR3 region is CSHEQGGVYEQYF. DNA of the CDR3: TGCAGTCACGAACAGGGAGGGGTCTACGAGCAGTACTTC.

The chain joins TRBV7-2 to TRBJ2-3; D call uncertain. This CDR3 comprises 13 residues. V lost 5 bases and J lost 1, with 7 bases in between. Germline V gene data show CDR1 as SGHTA and CDR2 as FQGNSA. CDR3 in amino acids: CASSPLRTDTQYF. The CDR3 DNA is TGTGCCAGCAGCCCACTACGCACAGATACGCAGTATTTT.

This clonotype was recorded a few times. The V gene is TRBV5-5, the J gene TRBJ2-3; D may match TRBD1 or TRBD2 (5 bases each). The CDR3 sequence is 13 residues long. Germline assignment: CDR1 SGHKS and CDR2 YYEKEE (reference sequence). V was shortened by 5 bases and J by 4 bases, with 11 bases between the two germline ends. The CDR3: CASRGRWADTQYF. DNA of the CDR3: TGTGCCAGCAGGGGACGGTGGGCAGATACGCAGTATTTT.

Points on this clonotype: Germline is not matched at one junction end, which may reflect a read error. The rearrangement uses TRBV7-2 and TRBJ2-5; 8 positions match TRBD2. The length of the CDR3 is 15 residues. Germline-derived CDR1 and CDR2 are SGHTA and FQGNSA. CDR3 DNA sequence: TGTGCCAGCAGCTTCGGAGGGACTAGTGGAGAGGCCCAGTACTTC. It yields the protein CASSFGGTSGEAQYF.

The chain is built from TRBV3-1 and TRBJ2-3; 14 positions agree with TRBD2. The germline V gene has CDR1 LGHDT and CDR2 YNNKEL (reference sequence). CDR3 size: 21 residues. V lost 2 bases to trimming and J lost 3 bases; unmatched junction nucleotides: 16. The CDR3: CASSQTPRLAGGQNATDTQYF. CDR3 nucleotide sequence: TGTGCCAGCAGCCAAACCCCTCGACTAGCGGGGGGGCAAAACGCAACAGATACGCAGTATTTT.

The gene calls are TRBV6-5 and TRBJ1-5; D is undetermined. V was trimmed by 5 bases and J by 0 bases, leaving 14 bases between them. The CDR3 has 16 residues. CDR1 and CDR2 (germline): MNHEY, SVGAGI. This chain's CDR3 is CASSPSQPISNQPQHF. CDR3 DNA: TGTGCCAGCAGTCCATCTCAGCCGATTAGCAATCAGCCCCAGCATTTT.

CDR3 protein: CANSGQGADTQYF. The CDR3 DNA reads as TGTGCCAACTCGGGACAGGGGGCAGATACGCAGTATTTT. V gene TRBV10-3 combines with J gene TRBJ2-3, with 11 bases aligning to TRBD1. This CDR3 comprises 13 residues. From germline, CDR1 is ENHRY and CDR2 SYGVKD. The V gene end was trimmed by 10 bases and the J gene end by 4 bases; junction bases not matched to a gene: 4.

The sample holds a few counts of this clonotype. The J gene is TRBJ2-3, the V gene TRBV20-1; 8 bases line up with TRBD2. CDR1 is DFQATT and CDR2 is SNEGSKA in the germline V gene (reference sequence). V lost 1 base and J lost 6; bases outside the gene matches: 12. The CDR3 is made up of 16 amino acids. The chain's CDR3 is CSARGGKREPGDTQYF. DNA for the CDR3: TGCAGTGCTAGAGGAGGAAAGCGGGAGCCGGGGGATACGCAGTATTTT.

The J gene is TRBJ1-2, the V gene TRBV2; 9 bases align to TRBD1. The V gene end was trimmed by 6 bases and the J gene end by 0 bases; junction bases not matched to a gene: 8. The CDR3 length is 16 residues. The V gene's germline CDR1 is SNHLY and CDR2 FYNNEI. The chain's CDR3 is CASRLPGQGPNYGYTF. CDR3 coding DNA: TGTGCCAGCAGGTTACCGGGACAGGGACCTAACTATGGCTACACCTTC.

The CDR3 protein is CSVAYAGSYNEQFF. CDR3 in DNA: TGCAGCGTTGCATACGCCGGGTCCTACAATGAGCAGTTCTTC. The chain joins TRBV29-1 to TRBJ2-1; D unclear. The CDR3 sequence is 14 residues long. Looked up from germline, CDR1 is SQVTM and CDR2 is ANQGSEA. Trimming shortened V by 4 bases and J by 1 base, and 11 bases separated the two germline ends.

This clonotype showed up just a few times. The chain joins TRBV12-3 or TRBV12-4 to TRBJ2-3; no reliable D call. Trimming pared 2 bases from V and 6 bases from J, leaving 6 bases between. The CDR3 runs to 12 residues. Here the CDR3 reads CASSLFWDTQYF. Written as DNA, the CDR3 is TGTGCCAGCAGTTTATTCTGGGATACGCAGTATTTT.

This clonotype turned up a few times. The genes are TRBV27 and TRBJ2-3; 8 positions match TRBD2. CDR1 and CDR2 from the germline V gene are MNHEY and SMNVEV (reference sequence). The CDR3 totals 15 residues. The J segment lost 4 bases and the V segment lost 4 bases, leaving 7 bases of the junction unmatched. CDR3 in amino acids: CASSSDGLAADTQYF. In DNA, the CDR3 is TGTGCCAGCAGTTCCGACGGACTAGCCGCAGATACGCAGTATTTT.

The V gene is TRBV7-9, the J gene TRBJ1-6, with 7 bases lining up with TRBD1. In germline, CDR1 is SEHNR, CDR2 FQNEAQ (reference sequence). V lost 5 bases, J lost 3 bases, and 7 bases stayed unmatched. The CDR3 is 16 amino acids. This chain's CDR3 is CASSRMTGIYNSPLHF. The CDR3 DNA reads as TGTGCCAGCAGCCGCATGACAGGGATCTATAATTCACCCCTCCACTTT.

Comments on this clonotype: A much larger clone is a single base away; this may be a read error. The chain has TRBV4-2 and TRBJ2-7, with a possible D match to TRBD2 (6 bases). The germline V gene encodes CDR1 LGHNA and CDR2 YNFKEQ. The length of the CDR3 is 16 residues. V shed 2 bases and J shed 7 bases, with 21 bases lying between them. The CDR3 is CASSQPEGRAYNEQYF. The CDR3 bases are TGTGCCAGCAGCCAACCGGAGGGTCGTGCTTACAATGAGCAGTACTTC.

This clonotype was seen only a few times. The rearrangement links TRBV12-3 or TRBV12-4 to TRBJ1-2; D might be TRBD1 (5 bases). Trimming cost V 6 bases and J 4 bases, with 12 bases left between them. The CDR3 has 13 residues. As DNA, the CDR3 is TGTGCCAGCAGAACCCGGGACGGCTATGGCTACACCTTC. Its translation: CASRTRDGYGYTF.

The chain employs TRBV27 and TRBJ2-3, with TRBD2 matching over 11 bases. The ends lost 6 bases at V and 2 bases at J; junction bases unmatched: 4. The CDR3 extends over 15 amino acids. CDR1 is MNHEY, CDR2 SMNVEV, per germline (reference sequence). This chain's CDR3 is CASRGLAVYTDTQYF. The CDR3 DNA follows: TGTGCCAGCAGGGGACTAGCGGTCTACACAGATACGCAGTATTTT.

V usage is TRBV15 and J usage is TRBJ2-1; tentatively, D is TRBD2 (6 bases). The CDR3 sequence is 15 residues long. The V gene lost 5 bases and the J gene lost 4 bases, with 15 bases spanning the gap. Per germline, CDR1 LNHNV and CDR2 YYDKDF (reference sequence). The CDR3 loop is CATSVDPGVYNEQFF. CDR3 sequence (DNA): TGTGCCACCAGCGTCGACCCGGGGGTATACAATGAGCAGTTCTTC.

This clonotype was recorded a few times. The V and J genes are TRBV2 and TRBJ1-4, with 9 positions matching TRBD1. CDR1 is SNHLY, CDR2 FYNNEI, per germline. The CDR3 spans 14 residues. V lost 5 bases, J lost 10 bases, and 8 bases stayed unmatched. In DNA form, the CDR3 reads TGTGCCAGCAGTCGGGACAGGGATCGGGGAAAACTGTTTTTT. This sequence encodes CASSRDRDRGKLFF.

This clonotype showed up just a few times. The rearrangement joins TRBV11-2 to TRBJ2-7; no clear D. V lost 0 bases and J 3 bases, leaving 6 bases between the germline ends. Germline V gene sequence: CDR1 SGHAT, CDR2 FQNNGV. The CDR3 length is 13 residues. Here the CDR3 reads CASSLDQVYEQYF. In DNA form, the CDR3 reads TGTGCCAGCAGCTTAGATCAGGTCTACGAGCAGTACTTC.

This chain uses TRBV6-1 with TRBJ2-1; possibly TRBD2 for D (6 bases). This CDR3 contains 12 residues. From germline, CDR1 is MNHNS and CDR2 SASEGT. V lost 6 bases and J 6 bases, leaving 9 bases between the germline ends. CDR3 coding DNA: TGTGCCAGCAGCCGGGAGAGCAATGAGCAGTTCTTC. This translates into CASSRESNEQFF.